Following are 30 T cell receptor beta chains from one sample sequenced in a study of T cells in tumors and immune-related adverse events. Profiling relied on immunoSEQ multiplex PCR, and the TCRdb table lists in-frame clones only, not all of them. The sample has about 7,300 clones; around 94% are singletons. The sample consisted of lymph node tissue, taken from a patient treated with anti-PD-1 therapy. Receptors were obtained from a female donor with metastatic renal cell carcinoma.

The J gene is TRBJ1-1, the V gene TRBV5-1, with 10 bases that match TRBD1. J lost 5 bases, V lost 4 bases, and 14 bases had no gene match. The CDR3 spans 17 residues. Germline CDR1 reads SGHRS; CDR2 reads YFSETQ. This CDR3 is CASSTDGTGVFGTEAFF. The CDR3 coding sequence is TGCGCCAGCAGCACCGACGGGACAGGGGTATTCGGGACTGAAGCTTTCTTT.

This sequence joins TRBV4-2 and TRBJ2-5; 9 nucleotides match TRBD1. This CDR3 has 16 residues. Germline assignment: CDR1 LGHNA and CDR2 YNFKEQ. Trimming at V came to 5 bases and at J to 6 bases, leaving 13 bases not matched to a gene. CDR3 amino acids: CASSGQTGGAEKTQYF. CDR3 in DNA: TGTGCCAGCAGCGGTCAAACAGGGGGCGCAGAAAAGACCCAGTACTTC.

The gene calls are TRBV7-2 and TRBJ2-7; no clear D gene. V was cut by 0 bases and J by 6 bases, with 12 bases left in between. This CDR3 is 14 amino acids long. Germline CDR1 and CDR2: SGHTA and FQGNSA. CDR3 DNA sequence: TGTGCCAGCAGCTTAGCTGGCGGCCTCCGCGAGCAGTACTTC. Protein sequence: CASSLAGGLREQYF.

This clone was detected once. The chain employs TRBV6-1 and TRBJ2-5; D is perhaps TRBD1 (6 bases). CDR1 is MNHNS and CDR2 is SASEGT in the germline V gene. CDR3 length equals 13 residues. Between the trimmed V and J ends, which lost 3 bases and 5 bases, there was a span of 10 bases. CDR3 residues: CASSDRGRETQYF. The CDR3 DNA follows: TGTGCCAGCAGTGACAGGGGTAGGGAGACCCAGTACTTC.

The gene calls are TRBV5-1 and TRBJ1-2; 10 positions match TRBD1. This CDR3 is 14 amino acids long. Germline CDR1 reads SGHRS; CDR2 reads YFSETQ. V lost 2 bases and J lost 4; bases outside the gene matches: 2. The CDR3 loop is CASSLGQGGYGYTF. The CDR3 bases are TGCGCCAGCAGCTTAGGACAGGGGGGCTATGGCTACACCTTC.

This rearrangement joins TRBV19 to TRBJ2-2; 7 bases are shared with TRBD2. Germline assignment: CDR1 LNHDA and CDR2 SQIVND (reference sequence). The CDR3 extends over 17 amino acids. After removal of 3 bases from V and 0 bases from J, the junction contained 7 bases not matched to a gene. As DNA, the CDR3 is TGTGCCAGTAGTATCAATAGCGGGTCTGCGAACACCGGGGAGCTGTTTTTT. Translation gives CASSINSGSANTGELFF.

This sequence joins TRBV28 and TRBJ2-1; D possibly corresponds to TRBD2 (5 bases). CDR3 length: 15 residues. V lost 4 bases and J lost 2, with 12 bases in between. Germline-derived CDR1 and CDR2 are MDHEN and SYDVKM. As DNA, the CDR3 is TGTGCCAGCAGTTCCCTCGGCGGGCCCTACAATGAGCAGTTCTTC. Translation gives CASSSLGGPYNEQFF.

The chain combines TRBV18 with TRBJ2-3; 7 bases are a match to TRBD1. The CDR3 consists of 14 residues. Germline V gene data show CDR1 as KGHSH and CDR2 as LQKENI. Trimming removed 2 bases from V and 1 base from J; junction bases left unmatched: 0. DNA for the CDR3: TGTGCCAGCTCACCAGGACAGGGCACAGATACGCAGTATTTT. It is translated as CASSPGQGTDTQYF.

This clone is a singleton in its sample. CDR3 loop: CASSPRVTAGTTSTDTQYF. The CDR3 DNA reads TGTGCCAGCTCACCACGGGTAACAGCGGGAACCACTAGCACAGATACGCAGTATTTT. The V call is TRBV18, the J call TRBJ2-3; 7 bases are a match to TRBD2. In germline, CDR1 is KGHSH, CDR2 LQKENI. The ends lost 1 base at V and 0 bases at J; junction bases unmatched: 13. The CDR3 has 19 amino acids.

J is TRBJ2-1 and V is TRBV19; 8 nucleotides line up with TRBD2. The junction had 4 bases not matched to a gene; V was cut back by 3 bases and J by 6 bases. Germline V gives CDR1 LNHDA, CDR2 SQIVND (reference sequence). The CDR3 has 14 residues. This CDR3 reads CASSIGTSRNEQFF. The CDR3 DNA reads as TGTGCCAGTAGTATCGGGACTAGTCGCAATGAGCAGTTCTTC.

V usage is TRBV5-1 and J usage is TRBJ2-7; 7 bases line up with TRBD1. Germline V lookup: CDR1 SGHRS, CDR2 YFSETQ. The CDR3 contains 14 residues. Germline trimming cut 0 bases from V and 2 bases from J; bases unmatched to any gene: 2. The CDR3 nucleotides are TGCGCCAGCAGCTTGGTAGGGGGCCCCTACGAGCAGTACTTC. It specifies CASSLVGGPYEQYF.

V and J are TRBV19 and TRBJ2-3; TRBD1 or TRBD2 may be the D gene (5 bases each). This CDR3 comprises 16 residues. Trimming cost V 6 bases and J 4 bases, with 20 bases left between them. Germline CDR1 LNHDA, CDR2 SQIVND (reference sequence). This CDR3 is CASSQRIWDPPDTQYF. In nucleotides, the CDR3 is TGTGCCAGTAGCCAAAGGATCTGGGACCCTCCAGATACGCAGTATTTT.

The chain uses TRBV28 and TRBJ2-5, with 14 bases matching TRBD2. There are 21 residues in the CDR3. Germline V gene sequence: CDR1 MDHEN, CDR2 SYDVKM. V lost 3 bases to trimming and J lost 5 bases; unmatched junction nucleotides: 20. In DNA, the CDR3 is TGTGCCAGCAGTTTCTCTACCGGGACTAGCGGGAGAGTGTGGTTGTGGGAGACCCAGTACTTC. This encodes CASSFSTGTSGRVWLWETQYF.

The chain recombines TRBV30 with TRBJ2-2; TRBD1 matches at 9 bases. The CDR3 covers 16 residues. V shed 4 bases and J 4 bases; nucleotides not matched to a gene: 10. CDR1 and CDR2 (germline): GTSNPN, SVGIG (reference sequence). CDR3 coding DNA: TGTGCCTGGAATAGGGGGACAGGGATCGGCACCGGGGAGCTGTTTTTT. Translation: CAWNRGTGIGTGELFF.

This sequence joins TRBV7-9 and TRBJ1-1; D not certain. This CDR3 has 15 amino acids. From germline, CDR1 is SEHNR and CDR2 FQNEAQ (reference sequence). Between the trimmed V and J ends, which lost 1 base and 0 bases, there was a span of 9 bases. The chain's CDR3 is CASSLDGSLNTEAFF. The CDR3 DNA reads TGTGCCAGCAGCTTAGATGGCAGCTTGAACACTGAAGCTTTCTTT.

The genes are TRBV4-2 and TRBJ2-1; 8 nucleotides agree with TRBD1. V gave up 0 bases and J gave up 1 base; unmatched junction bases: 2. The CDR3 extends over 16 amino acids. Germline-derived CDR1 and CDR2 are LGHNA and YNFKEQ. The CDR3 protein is CASSQDWDRSYNEQFF. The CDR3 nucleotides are TGTGCCAGCAGCCAAGATTGGGACAGGTCCTACAATGAGCAGTTCTTC.

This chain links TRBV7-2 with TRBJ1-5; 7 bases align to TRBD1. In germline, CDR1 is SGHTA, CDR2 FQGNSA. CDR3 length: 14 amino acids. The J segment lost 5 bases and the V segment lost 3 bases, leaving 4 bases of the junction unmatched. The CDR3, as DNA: TGTGCCAGCAGCTTCCGACAGGGAGATCAGCCCCAGCATTTT. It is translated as CASSFRQGDQPQHF.

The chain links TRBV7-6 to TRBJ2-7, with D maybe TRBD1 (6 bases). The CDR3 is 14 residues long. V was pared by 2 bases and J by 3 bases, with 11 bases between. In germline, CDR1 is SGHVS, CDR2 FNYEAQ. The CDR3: CASSLRARGYEQYF. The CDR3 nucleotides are TGTGCCAGCAGCTTAAGGGCCAGGGGCTACGAGCAGTACTTC.

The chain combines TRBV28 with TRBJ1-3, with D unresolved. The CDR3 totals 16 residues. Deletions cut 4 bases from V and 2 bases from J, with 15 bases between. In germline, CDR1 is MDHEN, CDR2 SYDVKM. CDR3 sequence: CASSSRVGRTGNTIYF. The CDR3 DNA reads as TGTGCCAGCAGTTCCAGAGTCGGGAGGACTGGAAACACCATATATTTT.

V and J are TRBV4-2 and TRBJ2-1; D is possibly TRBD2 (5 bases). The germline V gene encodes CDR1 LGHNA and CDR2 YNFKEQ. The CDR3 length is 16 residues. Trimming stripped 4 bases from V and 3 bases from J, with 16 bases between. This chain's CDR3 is CASSPLEAEIYNEQFF. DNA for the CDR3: TGTGCCAGCAGCCCTCTGGAGGCGGAGATCTACAATGAGCAGTTCTTC.

The CDR3 sequence: CASSQTRGAGNEQFF. For the CDR3, the DNA is TGTGCCAGCAGCCAGACTCGGGGGGCAGGGAATGAGCAGTTCTTC. V is TRBV6-5 and J is TRBJ2-1; D is perhaps TRBD2 (7 bases). Between the trimmed V and J ends, which lost 6 bases and 7 bases, there was a span of 19 bases. In germline, CDR1 is MNHEY, CDR2 SVGAGI. This CDR3 is built from 15 residues.

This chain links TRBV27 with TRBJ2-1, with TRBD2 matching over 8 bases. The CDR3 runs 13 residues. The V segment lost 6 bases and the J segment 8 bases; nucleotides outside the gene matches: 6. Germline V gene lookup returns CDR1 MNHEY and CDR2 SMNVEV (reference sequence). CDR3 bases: TGTGCCAGCAGGGCCTCGGGGGGGTATGAGCAGTTCTTC. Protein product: CASRASGGYEQFF.

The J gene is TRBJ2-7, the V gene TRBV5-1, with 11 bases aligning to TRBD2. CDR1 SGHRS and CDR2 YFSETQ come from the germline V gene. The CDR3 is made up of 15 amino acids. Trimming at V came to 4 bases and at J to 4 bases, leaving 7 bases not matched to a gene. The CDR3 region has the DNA TGCGCCAGCAGCCGACTAGCGGGGCCAGAATACGAGCAGTACTTC. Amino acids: CASSRLAGPEYEQYF.

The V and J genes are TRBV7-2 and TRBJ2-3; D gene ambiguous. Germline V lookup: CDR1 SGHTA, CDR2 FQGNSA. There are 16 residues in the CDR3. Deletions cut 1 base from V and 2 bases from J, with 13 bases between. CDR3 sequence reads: CASSLGVSRNTDTQYF. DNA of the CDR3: TGTGCCAGCAGCTTAGGGGTCAGCAGAAACACAGATACGCAGTATTTT.

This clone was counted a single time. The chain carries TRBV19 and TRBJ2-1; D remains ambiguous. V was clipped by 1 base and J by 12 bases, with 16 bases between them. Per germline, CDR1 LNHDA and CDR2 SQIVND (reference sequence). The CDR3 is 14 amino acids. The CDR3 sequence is CASSIGGKAWLQFF. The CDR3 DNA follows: TGTGCCAGTAGTATAGGTGGGAAGGCCTGGTTGCAGTTCTTC.

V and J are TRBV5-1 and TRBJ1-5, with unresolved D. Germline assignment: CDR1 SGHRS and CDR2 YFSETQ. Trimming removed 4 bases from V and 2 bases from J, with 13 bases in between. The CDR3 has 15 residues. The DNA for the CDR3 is TGCGCCAGCAGCCCGACTGGGTTCGGCAATCAGCCCCAGCATTTT. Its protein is CASSPTGFGNQPQHF.

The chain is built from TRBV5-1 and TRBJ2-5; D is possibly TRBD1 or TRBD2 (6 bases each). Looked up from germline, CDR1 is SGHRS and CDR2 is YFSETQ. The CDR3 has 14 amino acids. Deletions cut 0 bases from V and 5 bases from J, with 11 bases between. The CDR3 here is CASSLAPGGETQYF. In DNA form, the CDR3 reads TGCGCCAGCAGCTTGGCCCCCGGGGGCGAGACCCAGTACTTC.

CDR3 region: CASSRNPAGMVDEQYF. The DNA for the CDR3 is TGTGCCAGCAGCCGGAACCCTGCGGGAATGGTCGACGAGCAGTACTTC. The chain is built from TRBV4-2 and TRBJ2-7; possible D gene TRBD2, 6 bases. V was trimmed by 4 bases and J by 5 bases, leaving 21 bases between them. Germline loops: CDR1 LGHNA, CDR2 YNFKEQ. The CDR3 length is 16 residues.

The CDR3 nucleotides read TGTGCCAGTAGTGGGAGTAGCCGCAATCAGCCCCAGCATTTT. Protein product: CASSGSSRNQPQHF. This chain uses TRBV19 with TRBJ1-5; D is undetermined. This CDR3 is 14 amino acids long. With 5 bases removed from V and 2 bases from J, the gap between germline ends came to 10 bases. CDR1 and CDR2 (germline): LNHDA, SQIVND (reference sequence).

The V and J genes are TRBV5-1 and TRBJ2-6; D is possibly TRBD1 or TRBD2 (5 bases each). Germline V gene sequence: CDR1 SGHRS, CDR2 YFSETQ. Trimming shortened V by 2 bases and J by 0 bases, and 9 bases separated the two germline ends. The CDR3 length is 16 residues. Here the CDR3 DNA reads TGCGCCAGCAGCTTTCGGGGCCTCTCTGGGGCCAACGTCCTGACTTTC. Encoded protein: CASSFRGLSGANVLTF.